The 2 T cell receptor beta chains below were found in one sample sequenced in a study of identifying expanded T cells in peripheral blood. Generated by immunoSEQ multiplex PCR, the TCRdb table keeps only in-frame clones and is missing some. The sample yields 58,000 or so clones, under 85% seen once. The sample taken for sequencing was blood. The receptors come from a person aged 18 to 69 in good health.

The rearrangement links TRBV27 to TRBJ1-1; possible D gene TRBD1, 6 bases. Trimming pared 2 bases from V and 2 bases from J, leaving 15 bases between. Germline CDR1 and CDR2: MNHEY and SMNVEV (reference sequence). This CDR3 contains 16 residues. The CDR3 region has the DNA TGTGCCAGCAGTTTACACAGGGTAACGAGAAACACTGAAGCTTTCTTT. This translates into CASSLHRVTRNTEAFF.

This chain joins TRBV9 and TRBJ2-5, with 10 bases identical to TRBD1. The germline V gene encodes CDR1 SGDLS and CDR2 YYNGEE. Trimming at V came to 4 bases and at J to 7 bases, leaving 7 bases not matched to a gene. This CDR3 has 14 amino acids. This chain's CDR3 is CASSPPGQGRTQYF. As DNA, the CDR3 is TGTGCCAGCAGCCCGCCGGGACAGGGGAGGACCCAGTACTTC.